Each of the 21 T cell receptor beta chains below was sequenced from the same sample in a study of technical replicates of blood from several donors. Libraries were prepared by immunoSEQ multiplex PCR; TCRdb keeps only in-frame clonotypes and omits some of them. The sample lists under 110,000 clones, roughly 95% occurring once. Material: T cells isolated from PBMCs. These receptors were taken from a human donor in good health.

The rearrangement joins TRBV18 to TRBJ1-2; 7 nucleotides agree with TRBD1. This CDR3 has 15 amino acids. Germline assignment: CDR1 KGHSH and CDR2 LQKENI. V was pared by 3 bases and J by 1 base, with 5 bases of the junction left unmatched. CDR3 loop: CASSPTGTINYGYTF. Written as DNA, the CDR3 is TGTGCCAGCTCACCGACAGGGACGATTAACTATGGCTACACCTTC.

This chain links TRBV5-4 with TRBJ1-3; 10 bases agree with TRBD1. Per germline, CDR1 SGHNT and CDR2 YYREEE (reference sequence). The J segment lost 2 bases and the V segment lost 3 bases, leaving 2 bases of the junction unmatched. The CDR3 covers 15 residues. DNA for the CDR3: TGTGCCAGCAGCTCAGGACAGGGGGCTGGAAACACCATATATTTT. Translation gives CASSSGQGAGNTIYF.

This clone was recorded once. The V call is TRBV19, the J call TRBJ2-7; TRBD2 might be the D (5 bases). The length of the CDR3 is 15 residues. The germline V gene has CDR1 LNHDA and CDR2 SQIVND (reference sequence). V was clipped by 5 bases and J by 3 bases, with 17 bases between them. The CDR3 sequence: CASSPKTRLHYEQYF. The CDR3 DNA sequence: TGTGCCAGTAGTCCAAAAACTAGACTCCACTACGAGCAGTACTTC.

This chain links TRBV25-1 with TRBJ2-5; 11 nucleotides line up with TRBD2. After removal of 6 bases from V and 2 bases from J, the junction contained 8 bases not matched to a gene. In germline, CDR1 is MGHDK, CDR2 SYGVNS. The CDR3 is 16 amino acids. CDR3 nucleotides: TGTGCCAGCAGCCGACCGGGACTAGCGGATCAAGAGACCCAGTACTTC. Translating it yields CASSRPGLADQETQYF. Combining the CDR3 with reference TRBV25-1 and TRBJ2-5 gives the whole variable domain EADIYQTPRYLVIGTGKKITLECSQTMGHDKMYWYQQDPGMELHLIHYSYGVNSTEKGDLSSESTVSRIRTEHFPLTLESARPSHTSQYLCASSRPGLADQETQYFGPGTRLLVL.

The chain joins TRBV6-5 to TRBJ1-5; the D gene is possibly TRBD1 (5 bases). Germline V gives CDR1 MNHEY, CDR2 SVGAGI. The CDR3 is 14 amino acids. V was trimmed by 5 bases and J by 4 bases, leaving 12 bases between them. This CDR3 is CASSKFGGNQPQHF. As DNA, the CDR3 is TGTGCCAGCAGTAAATTTGGGGGGAATCAGCCCCAGCATTTT.

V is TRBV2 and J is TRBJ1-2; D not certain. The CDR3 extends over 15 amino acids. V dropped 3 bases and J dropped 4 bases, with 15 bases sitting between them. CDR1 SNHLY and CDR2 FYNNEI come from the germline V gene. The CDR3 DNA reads TGTGCCAGCAGTGACCCAAGAAAGCCGCTCTATGGCTACACCTTC. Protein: CASSDPRKPLYGYTF.

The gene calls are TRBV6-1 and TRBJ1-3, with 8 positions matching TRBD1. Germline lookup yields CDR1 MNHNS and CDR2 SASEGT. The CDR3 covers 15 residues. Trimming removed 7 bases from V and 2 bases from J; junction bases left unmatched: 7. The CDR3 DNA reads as TGTGCCAGCATGTTCGGCAGGGGGCCTGGAAACACCATATATTTT. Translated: CASMFGRGPGNTIYF.

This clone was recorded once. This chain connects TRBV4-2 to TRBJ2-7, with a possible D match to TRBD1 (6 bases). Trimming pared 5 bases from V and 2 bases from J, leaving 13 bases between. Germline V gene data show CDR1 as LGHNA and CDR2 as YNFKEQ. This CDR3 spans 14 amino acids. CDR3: CASSFETGTYEQYF. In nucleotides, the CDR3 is TGTGCCAGCAGCTTCGAAACAGGGACCTACGAGCAGTACTTC.

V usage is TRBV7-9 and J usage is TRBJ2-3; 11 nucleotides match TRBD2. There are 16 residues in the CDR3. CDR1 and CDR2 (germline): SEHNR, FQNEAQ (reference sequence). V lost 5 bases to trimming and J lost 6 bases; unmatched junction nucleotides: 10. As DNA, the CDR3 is TGTGCCAGCAGCCGAACTAGCGGGGGAGAGTGGGATACGCAGTATTTT. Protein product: CASSRTSGGEWDTQYF.

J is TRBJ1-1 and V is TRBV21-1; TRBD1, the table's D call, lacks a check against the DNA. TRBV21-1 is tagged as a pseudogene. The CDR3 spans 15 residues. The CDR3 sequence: CASSKWARQNTEAFF. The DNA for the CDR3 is TGTGCCAGCAGCAAATGGGCTCGACAGAACACTGAAGCTTTCTTT.

The CDR3 loop is CACHRRQDSPLHF. As DNA, the CDR3 is TGTGCCTGTCACAGGCGGCAAGATTCACCCCTCCACTTT. This chain uses TRBV30 with TRBJ1-6; D possibly corresponds to TRBD1 (5 bases). The germline V gene has CDR1 GTSNPN and CDR2 SVGIG (reference sequence). This CDR3 spans 13 amino acids. Trimming pared 6 bases from V and 8 bases from J, leaving 14 bases between.

CDR3 in DNA: TGTGCCAGCAGGCTTACCGGGACTAGCGGGATGCAGACCCAGTACTTC. Protein product: CASRLTGTSGMQTQYF. The V gene is TRBV27, the J gene TRBJ2-5; 13 bases map to TRBD2. The CDR3 is 16 residues long. Germline V CDR1 and CDR2: MNHEY, SMNVEV (reference sequence). Losses at the gene ends were 6 bases for V and 6 bases for J; bases not matched to a gene: 10.

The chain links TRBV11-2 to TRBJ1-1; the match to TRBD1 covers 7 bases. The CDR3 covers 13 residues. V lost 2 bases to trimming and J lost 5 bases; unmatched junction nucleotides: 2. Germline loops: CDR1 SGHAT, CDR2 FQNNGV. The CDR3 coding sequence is TGTGCCAGCAGCTTAACAGGGGTAACTGAAGCTTTCTTT. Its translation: CASSLTGVTEAFF.

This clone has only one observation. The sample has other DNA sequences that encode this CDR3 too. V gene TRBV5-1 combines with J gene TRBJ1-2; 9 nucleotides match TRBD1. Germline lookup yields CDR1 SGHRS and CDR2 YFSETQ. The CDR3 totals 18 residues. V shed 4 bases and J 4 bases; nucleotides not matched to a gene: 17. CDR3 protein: CASSGFIWGQGLGYGYTF. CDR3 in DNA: TGCGCCAGCAGCGGCTTCATTTGGGGACAGGGATTAGGCTATGGCTACACCTTC.

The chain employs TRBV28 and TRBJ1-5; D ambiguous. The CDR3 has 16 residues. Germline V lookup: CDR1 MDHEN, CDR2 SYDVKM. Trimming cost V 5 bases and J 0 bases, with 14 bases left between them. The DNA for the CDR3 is TGTGCCAGCAGTCTGACATTCTCGATTAGCAATCAGCCCCAGCATTTT. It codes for CASSLTFSISNQPQHF.

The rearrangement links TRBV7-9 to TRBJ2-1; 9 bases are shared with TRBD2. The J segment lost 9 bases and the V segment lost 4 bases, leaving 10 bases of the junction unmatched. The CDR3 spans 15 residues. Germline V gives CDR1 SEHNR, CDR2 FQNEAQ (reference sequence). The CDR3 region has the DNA TGTGCCAGCAGCTGGTCTAGCGGGATTCCAGGTGAGCAGTTCTTC. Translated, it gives CASSWSSGIPGEQFF.

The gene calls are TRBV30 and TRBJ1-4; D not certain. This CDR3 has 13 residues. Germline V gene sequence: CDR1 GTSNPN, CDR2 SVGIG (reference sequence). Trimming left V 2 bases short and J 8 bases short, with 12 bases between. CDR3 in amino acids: CAWSSGMREKLFF. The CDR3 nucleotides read TGTGCCTGGAGTTCCGGGATGAGGGAAAAACTGTTTTTT.

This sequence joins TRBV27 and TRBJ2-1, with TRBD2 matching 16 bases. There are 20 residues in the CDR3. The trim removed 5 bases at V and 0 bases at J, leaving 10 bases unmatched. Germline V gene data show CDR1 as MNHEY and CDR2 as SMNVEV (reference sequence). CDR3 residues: CASSQPPGLAGGGSYNEQFF. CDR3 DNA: TGTGCCAGCAGTCAGCCACCGGGACTAGCGGGAGGGGGCTCCTACAATGAGCAGTTCTTC.

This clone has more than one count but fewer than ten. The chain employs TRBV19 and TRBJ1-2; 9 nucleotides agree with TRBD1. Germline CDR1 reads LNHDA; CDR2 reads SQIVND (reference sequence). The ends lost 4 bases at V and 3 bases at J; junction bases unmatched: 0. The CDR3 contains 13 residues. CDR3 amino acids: CASSRDRDYGYTF. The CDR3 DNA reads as TGTGCCAGTAGTAGGGACAGGGACTATGGCTACACCTTC.

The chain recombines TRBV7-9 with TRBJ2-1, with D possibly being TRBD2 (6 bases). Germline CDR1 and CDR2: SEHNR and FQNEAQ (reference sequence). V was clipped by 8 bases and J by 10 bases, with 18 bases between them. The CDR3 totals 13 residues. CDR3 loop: CASSRGLLEEQFF. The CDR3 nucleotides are TGTGCCAGCTCACGGGGACTCCTAGAGGAGCAGTTCTTC.

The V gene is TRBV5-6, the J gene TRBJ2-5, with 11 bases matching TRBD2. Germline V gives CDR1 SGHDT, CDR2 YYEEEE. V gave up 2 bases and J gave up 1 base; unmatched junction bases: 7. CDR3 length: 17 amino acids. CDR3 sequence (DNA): TGTGCCAGCAGCTTATTGGGACTAGCGGTAACCCAAGAGACCCAGTACTTC. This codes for CASSLLGLAVTQETQYF.